This T cell receptor (beta chain) emerged from a study of T cells in Graves' hyperthyroidism and ophthalmopathy. Losses at the gene ends were 4 bases for V and 7 bases for J; bases not matched to a gene: 7. Germline CDR1 and CDR2: SGDLS and YYNGEE. The CDR3 loop spans 15 amino acids. Stable Graves' hyperthyroidism denoted no ophthalmopathy progression over 18 months. Uncontrolled infection, other autoimmune disease, pregnancy or lactation barred patients from enrollment. Regarding the study as a whole: Researchers found most expanded thyroid clonotypes above 0.001 in blood as well. Progression to ophthalmopathy was predicted a median of about 6.6 months early.

TCR beta CDR3 regions were amplified from RNA transcripts. HTBI primers drove first-round RT-PCR of the TCR CDR3. TCRdb itself ran the multiplex PCR reads through MiXCR, one entry per CDR3 protein. Of roughly 420,000 distinct CDR3 sequences listed, 12% to 15% are singletons. In regard to this clonotype: As yet, its antigen is unknown.

The clonotype originates from a woman between 18 and 30 years old with Graves' hyperthyroidism. Sequences were obtained from blood. V is TRBV9 and J is TRBJ1-6; TRBD1 matches at 8 bases. The CDR3 region has the DNA TGTGCCAGCAGCCGCCAACAGGGGGTAAATTCACCCCTCCACTTT. This codes for CASSRQQGVNSPLHF. The full variable domain, in which reference TRBV9 and TRBJ1-6 provide the parts outside the CDR3, is DSGVTQTPKHLITATGQRVTLRCSPRSGDLSVYWYQQSLDQGLQFLIQYYNGEERAKGNILERFSAQQFPDLHSELNLSSLELGDSALYFCASSRQQGVNSPLHFGNGTRLTVT.